The clone carrying this TCR beta chain was counted a few times. As yet, its antigen is unknown. This sample stems from a study of blood T cells in healthy people across ages. Study-level results: Naive and antigen-experienced cells were not separated, limiting conclusive comparison.

A second PCR of roughly 7 to 11 cycles used a sample-barcoded 5' primer and a J-beta primer mix. Each of the cDNA molecules was tagged by a template-switch adaptor with 12 random nucleotides. Each sample provided no less than 2.5 million CDR3-containing paired-end reads. TCRdb reanalysed the 5' RACE reads using MiXCR and keeps one entry per CDR3 protein. The sample contains 780,000 or so distinct CDR3 sequences, around 50% of which appear only once. Germline CDR1 SQVTM, CDR2 ANQGSEA. Trimming cost V 5 bases and J 4 bases, with 21 bases left between them. The CDR3 covers 16 residues. This clonotype originated in a man aged 40-49 years in good health. The sample comprised blood. The chain has TRBV29-1 and TRBJ2-1; D is perhaps TRBD1 (7 bases). The CDR3 nucleotides are TGCAGCGTTTACTTTACGACAGGGAGGTCTTACAATGAGCAGTTCTTC. As protein: CSVYFTTGRSYNEQFF.